This T cell receptor beta chain is from a study of identical twins. This clonotype was picked up a small number of times. TCRdb used MiXCR to reprocess the 5' RACE reads, holding one entry per CDR3 protein. The sample has 470,000 or so distinct CDR3 sequences, less than 25% seen once. With V trimmed by 6 bases and J by 4 bases, 14 bases remained unmatched. CDR3 size: 17 residues. This sample was also put to use in a study of T cells expressing NK-cell markers.

V gene TRBV12-3 or TRBV12-4 combines with J gene TRBJ2-3; 9 bases are shared with TRBD2. This TCR was recovered from a woman under 30 in good health. What was sequenced was CD4+ T cells sorted from blood. The CDR3 protein is CASSRLYLAGAADTQYF. Written as DNA, the CDR3 is TGTGCCAGCAGCCGACTCTATTTAGCGGGGGCCGCAGATACGCAGTATTTT.